These T cell receptor beta chains were read from a single sample in a study of OX40 agonist ivuxolimab in advanced cancers. Only in-frame clones appear in the TCRdb table, and some are missing; sequencing was by immunoSEQ multiplex PCR. This sample has about 63,000 clones, with approximately 90% found just once. Material: CD4+ or CD8+ T cells sorted from blood, obtained in a trial of the OX40 agonist ivuxolimab. Every receptor here comes from an adult with an advanced solid tumor such as melanoma, head and neck, liver or kidney cancer. CDR3s include the opening cysteine and the closing phenylalanine or tryptophan. The D gene is left open where the match is weak. Not all rows give a size; the values are once, few, many and, for expanded clones, a class.

v_call	j_call	d_call	clone_size	cdr3_nt	cdr3_aa
TRBV28	TRBJ2-3	TRBD1	.	TGTGCCAGCCAGGGACAGGTCGGCACAGATACGCAGTATTTT	CASQGQVGTDTQYF
TRBV14	TRBJ1-2	TRBD1	.	TGTGCCAGCAGCCGAGGACAGGAGAACTATGGCTACACCTTC	CASSRGQENYGYTF
TRBV4-2	TRBJ2-1	TRBD2	.	TGTGCCAGCAGCCAAGACAGGACTAGCGGGAGCGAAGGTGAGCAGTTCTTC	CASSQDRTSGSEGEQFF
TRBV4-2	TRBJ2-3	.	.	TGTGCCAGCAGCCAAGGGGCGGGACGGACAGATACGCAGTATTTT	CASSQGAGRTDTQYF
TRBV28	TRBJ1-2	.	.	TGTGCCAGCAGTCCGTCCGGGGGCCCTCTATATGGCTACACCTTC	CASSPSGGPLYGYTF
TRBV7-6	TRBJ2-7	.	.	TGTGCCAGCAGCCGGGGGCCCGAGGCCTACGAGCAGTACTTC	CASSRGPEAYEQYF
TRBV19	TRBJ2-3	.	.	TGTGCCAGTAGTATAGTCCCCCCCGGGTCGGCAGATACGCAGTATTTT	CASSIVPPGSADTQYF
TRBV7-2	TRBJ1-5	TRBD1	few	TGTGCCAGCAGCGGTCAGGGGGCGGGACAGCCCCAGCATTTT	CASSGQGAGQPQHF
TRBV4-3	TRBJ2-7	.	.	TGCGCCAGCAGCCAAAGGCCCGGTTTCGGGCAGTACTTC	CASSQRPGFGQYF
TRBV13	TRBJ2-2	.	.	TGTGCCAGCAGCTTCCGGTTAGGGGAGCTGTTTTTT	CASSFRLGELFF
TRBV2	TRBJ2-2	.	.	TGTGCCAGCACGAGGAACACCGGGGAGCTGTTTTTT	CASTRNTGELFF
TRBV7-3	TRBJ1-2	.	.	TGTGCCAGCAGCCAAGACCTTAACTATGGCTACACCTTC	CASSQDLNYGYTF
TRBV7-2	TRBJ2-3	.	.	TGTGCCAGCAGCTTGGTCTCCCTGGGCGCAGATACGCAGTATTTT	CASSLVSLGADTQYF
TRBV7-8	TRBJ2-5	TRBD2	.	TGTGCCAGCAGCTTGGCGGGAGTAAGAGATAAAGAGACCCAGTACTTC	CASSLAGVRDKETQYF
TRBV5-1	TRBJ2-2	.	.	TGCGCCAGCAGCTACAGAAATGCGAACACCGGGGAGCTGTTTTTT	CASSYRNANTGELFF
TRBV5-1	TRBJ2-5	.	.	TGCGCCAGCAGCCGGGACGGAAGAGAGACCCAGTACTTC	CASSRDGRETQYF
TRBV28	TRBJ1-2	.	.	TGTGCCAGCAGTTTTCTTTCAGCTAACGGCTACACCTTC	CASSFLSANGYTF
TRBV4-2	TRBJ1-2	.	few	TGTGCCAGCAGCGCCGGGACATCCTATGGCTACACCTTC	CASSAGTSYGYTF
TRBV28	TRBJ2-3	.	.	TGTGCCAGCAGGGACAGTAGCACAGATACGCAGTATTTT	CASRDSSTDTQYF
TRBV28	TRBJ2-1	.	.	TGTGCCAGCATTCCCCACCGGAGCTCCTACAATGAGCAGTTCTTC	CASIPHRSSYNEQFF
TRBV28	TRBJ2-7	.	.	TGTGCCAGCAGTTCCGCAGAGAACTACGAGCAGTACTTC	CASSSAENYEQYF
TRBV19	TRBJ2-7	TRBD2	.	TGTGCCAGTAGTATATCCACTAGCGGGAGTTACGAGCAGTACTTC	CASSISTSGSYEQYF
TRBV7-2	TRBJ1-1	.	few	TGTGCCAGCAGCTTAGAACAGAAGGGGGCTGAAGCTTTCTTT	CASSLEQKGAEAFF
TRBV7-3	TRBJ2-2	TRBD2	.	TGTGCCAGCAGCTTAATGGTAGCGGGGTCCACCGGGGAGCTGTTTTTT	CASSLMVAGSTGELFF
TRBV10-3	TRBJ2-5	.	.	TGTGCCATCAGCCCACACCCCCAAGAGACCCAGTACTTC	CAISPHPQETQYF
TRBV6-1	TRBJ2-2	TRBD2	.	TGTGCCAGCAGCCTTAGCGGGAGTAACACCGGGGAGCTGTTTTTT	CASSLSGSNTGELFF
TRBV7-6	TRBJ1-1	TRBD1	once	TGTGCCAGCAGCATACAGGGGACGAACACTGAAGCTTTCTTT	CASSIQGTNTEAFF
TRBV4-3	TRBJ2-7	TRBD2	.	TGCGCCAGCAGCCAAGCATTGACTAGCGGTCCCTACGAGCAGTACTTC	CASSQALTSGPYEQYF
TRBV12-5	TRBJ2-5	TRBD1	.	TGTGCTAGTGGCCGGGACAGGGTCGGAGAGACCCAGTACTTC	CASGRDRVGETQYF